This is a list of T cell receptor beta chains from one sample in a study of T cell responses to AZD1222 COVID-19 vaccine. Generated by immunoSEQ multiplex PCR, the TCRdb table keeps only in-frame clones and is missing some. The sample has 250,000 to 300,000 clones; around 92% are singletons. Sample: peripheral blood, taken 28 days after the second AZD1222 dose. Every receptor here comes from an adult who received the AZD1222 COVID-19 vaccine. Both conserved end residues are part of each CDR3. Each record gives: V gene, clone size, J gene, D gene, CDR3 protein, CDR3 DNA. A D gene is named only where the DNA matches it firmly. Clone size is given for some rows only: seen once, a few or many times, or a class if the clone is expanded.

TRBV6-8	-	TRBJ2-7	-	CASSPASRWIYEQYF	TGTGCCAGCAGTCCAGCCTCTCGTTGGATCTACGAGCAGTACTTC
TRBV6-5	-	TRBJ1-2	-	CASNMGHDGYTF	TGTGCCAGCAATATGGGACACGATGGCTACACCTTC
TRBV7-6	-	TRBJ2-1	TRBD2	CASSPRTSGGLYNEQFF	TGTGCCAGCAGCCCCCGGACTAGCGGGGGGCTATACAATGAGCAGTTCTTC
TRBV2	-	TRBJ1-4	-	CASSLDRWGEKLFF	TGTGCCAGCAGTCTAGACAGGTGGGGTGAAAAACTGTTTTTT
TRBV25-1	-	TRBJ1-4	-	CASSESRINEKLFF	TGTGCCAGCAGTGAATCCAGGATTAATGAAAAACTGTTTTTT
TRBV4-1	-	TRBJ2-7	-	CASSQPLVSYEQYF	TGCGCCAGCAGCCAACCGCTAGTTTCCTACGAGCAGTACTTC
TRBV2	-	TRBJ1-5	-	CASSEQGTPQHF	TGTGCCAGCAGTGAACAGGGGACGCCCCAGCATTTT
TRBV11-2	-	TRBJ2-2	-	CASSLAPETGELFF	TGTGCCAGCAGCTTAGCCCCAGAGACCGGGGAGCTGTTTTTT
TRBV19	-	TRBJ2-7	-	CASSKRVLEVYEQYF	TGTGCCAGTAGCAAGAGGGTTCTAGAGGTCTACGAGCAGTACTTC
TRBV2	-	TRBJ2-7	-	CASSRTESYEQYF	TGTGCCAGCAGCCGGACAGAGAGCTACGAGCAGTACTTC
TRBV4-3	once	TRBJ2-1	-	CASSSGLGGYNEQFF	TGCGCCAGCAGCTCCGGACTGGGCGGCTACAATGAGCAGTTCTTC
TRBV19	-	TRBJ2-3	TRBD1	CASRDRGGTDTQYF	TGTGCCAGTAGAGACAGGGGTGGAACAGATACGCAGTATTTT
TRBV24-1	-	TRBJ2-6	TRBD2	CATSGGAGANVLTF	TGTGCCACCTCGGGGGGGGCTGGGGCCAACGTCCTGACTTTC
TRBV28	-	TRBJ1-3	-	CASSLPPPSGNTIYF	TGTGCCAGCAGTTTACCCCCACCTTCTGGAAACACCATATATTTT
TRBV5-1	-	TRBJ1-1	-	CASSFEGPTEAFF	TGCGCCAGCAGCTTTGAGGGACCCACTGAAGCTTTCTTT
TRBV5-1	-	TRBJ2-7	TRBD2	CASSPLAGDYEQYF	TGCGCCAGCAGCCCACTAGCGGGGGATTACGAGCAGTACTTC
TRBV5-1	-	TRBJ2-5	TRBD1	CASSFDREETQYF	TGCGCCAGCAGCTTTGACAGGGAAGAGACCCAGTACTTC
TRBV7-9	-	TRBJ2-7	-	CASSLLAGGAYEQYF	TGTGCCAGCAGCTTACTTGCAGGGGGGGCCTACGAGCAGTACTTC
TRBV5-4	-	TRBJ1-1	-	CASSSAGRMNTEAFF	TGTGCCAGCAGCTCTGCAGGCAGGATGAACACTGAAGCTTTCTTT
TRBV28	-	TRBJ1-6	-	CASRNEGGSPLHF	TGTGCCAGCAGGAACGAAGGGGGATCACCCCTCCACTTT
TRBV2	-	TRBJ1-2	-	CASTKAGIGYGYTF	TGTGCCAGCACTAAGGCAGGGATAGGCTATGGCTACACCTTC
TRBV5-1	-	TRBJ2-3	-	CASSLGRGTDTQYF	TGCGCCAGCAGCTTGGGCAGAGGGACAGATACGCAGTATTTT
TRBV12-3/TRBV12-4	-	TRBJ2-1	-	CASSPPQVF	TGTGCCAGCAGCCCACCTCAGGTCTTC
TRBV2	-	TRBJ2-2	TRBD1	CASGDRNVANTGELFF	TGTGCCAGCGGGGACAGGAATGTCGCGAACACCGGGGAGCTGTTTTTT
TRBV28	-	TRBJ2-7	TRBD1	CASSLGDRAHEQYF	TGTGCCAGCAGTTTAGGGGACAGGGCCCACGAGCAGTACTTC
TRBV7-9	-	TRBJ2-4	-	CASSLDGVAKNIQYF	TGTGCCAGCAGCTTAGACGGGGTAGCCAAAAACATTCAGTACTTC
TRBV28	-	TRBJ1-1	-	CASSRRALDTEAFF	TGTGCCAGCAGTCGCCGGGCCCTAGACACTGAAGCTTTCTTT
TRBV30	-	TRBJ2-7	-	CAWSSRTYEQYF	TGTGCCTGGAGCAGTCGAACCTACGAGCAGTACTTC
TRBV7-9	-	TRBJ2-7	TRBD1	CASSSTGTGSYEQYF	TGTGCCAGCAGCTCCACCGGGACAGGCTCCTACGAGCAGTACTTC
TRBV18	-	TRBJ2-5	-	CASSPPGDETQYF	TGTGCCAGCTCACCCCCAGGGGACGAGACCCAGTACTTC
TRBV28	-	TRBJ1-5	-	CASSLEVGQPQHF	TGTGCCAGCAGTTTAGAGGTTGGGCAGCCCCAGCATTTT
TRBV7-9	-	TRBJ1-4	-	CASSWSAEGPKEKLFF	TGTGCCAGCAGCTGGTCGGCAGAGGGACCAAAGGAGAAACTGTTTTTT
TRBV5-1	-	TRBJ2-1	-	CASSLALLEGNEQFF	TGCGCCAGCAGCTTGGCCCTTCTGGAGGGGAATGAGCAGTTCTTC
TRBV28	-	TRBJ1-3	-	CASTLGGYSGNTIYF	TGTGCCAGCACCTTGGGGGGCTACTCTGGAAACACCATATATTTT
TRBV20-1	-	TRBJ2-7	-	CSAKPPYEQYF	TGCAGTGCTAAGCCGCCCTACGAGCAGTACTTC
TRBV7-7	-	TRBJ2-6	-	CASSLWTMDTSRAGANVLTF	TGTGCCAGCAGCTTGTGGACGATGGACACGTCCAGGGCTGGGGCCAACGTCCTGACTTTC
TRBV6-5	once	TRBJ1-1	-	CASRTSGTEAFF	TGTGCCAGCAGGACTTCAGGGACTGAAGCTTTCTTT
TRBV6-5	-	TRBJ1-5	TRBD1	CASSPTGGSVQPQHF	TGTGCCAGCAGTCCGACAGGGGGATCGGTTCAGCCCCAGCATTTT
TRBV7-3	-	TRBJ2-7	TRBD2	CASSQKLAGGWYEQYF	TGTGCCAGCAGCCAAAAACTAGCGGGAGGGTGGTACGAGCAGTACTTC
TRBV21-1	-	TRBJ1-2	-	CASSQGRGRYGYTF	TGTGCCAGCAGCCAGGGACGGGGGCGGTATGGCTACACCTTC
TRBV7-2	-	TRBJ1-1	TRBD1	CASSFAGGTEAFF	TGTGCCAGCAGCTTTGCAGGGGGAACTGAAGCTTTCTTT
TRBV20-1	once	TRBJ1-6	-	CSASPRAVNSPLHF	TGCAGTGCTAGTCCCAGGGCCGTTAATTCACCCCTCCACTTT
TRBV12-3/TRBV12-4	-	TRBJ2-7	-	CASSFSSEQYF	TGTGCCAGCAGTTTCAGCTCCGAGCAGTACTTC
TRBV24-1	-	TRBJ1-1	-	CATGGVDTEAFF	TGTGCCACCGGGGGGGTGGACACTGAAGCTTTCTTT
TRBV9	few	TRBJ1-1	-	CASSVAGLGTEAFF	TGTGCCAGCAGCGTAGCTGGGTTAGGAACTGAAGCTTTCTTT
TRBV2	-	TRBJ2-7	-	CASRQTSTLYEQYF	TGTGCCAGCAGACAGACCTCTACCCTATACGAGCAGTACTTC